Detailed here is one T cell receptor beta chain. Germline assignment: CDR1 MRHNA and CDR2 SNTAGT. The CDR3 contains 17 residues. Between the trimmed V and J ends, which lost 2 bases and 4 bases, there was a span of 18 bases. Following RNA extraction, reverse transcription yielded cDNA that acted as the sequencing template. This table comes from immunoSEQ multiplex PCR, and its TCRdb copy is limited to in-frame clones, with some not included. This sample has approximately 61,000 clones, with 96% found just once. These data belong to a study of CD8+ T cells in alopecia areata. The gene calls are TRBV6-4 and TRBJ2-1, with D tentatively TRBD1 (5 bases). This clonotype was sampled from a human donor with alopecia areata. Source: CD8+ T cells sorted from blood, taken at week 0. The CDR3 bases are TGTGCCAGCAGTGACCGTAGGGGCCAGGGTGGATACAATGAGCAGTTCTTC. Protein sequence: CASSDRRGQGGYNEQFF.